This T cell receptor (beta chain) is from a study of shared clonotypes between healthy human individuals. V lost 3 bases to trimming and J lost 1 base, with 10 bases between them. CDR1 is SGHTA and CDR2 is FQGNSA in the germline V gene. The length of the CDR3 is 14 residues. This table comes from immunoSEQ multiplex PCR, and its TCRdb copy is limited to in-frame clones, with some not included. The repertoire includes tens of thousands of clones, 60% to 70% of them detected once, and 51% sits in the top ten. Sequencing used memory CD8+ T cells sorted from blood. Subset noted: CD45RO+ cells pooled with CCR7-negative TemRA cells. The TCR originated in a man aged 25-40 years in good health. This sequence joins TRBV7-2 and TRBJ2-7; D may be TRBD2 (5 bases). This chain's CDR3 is CASSFIRGSYEQYF. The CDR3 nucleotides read TGTGCCAGCAGCTTTATCCGGGGTTCCTACGAGCAGTACTTC.